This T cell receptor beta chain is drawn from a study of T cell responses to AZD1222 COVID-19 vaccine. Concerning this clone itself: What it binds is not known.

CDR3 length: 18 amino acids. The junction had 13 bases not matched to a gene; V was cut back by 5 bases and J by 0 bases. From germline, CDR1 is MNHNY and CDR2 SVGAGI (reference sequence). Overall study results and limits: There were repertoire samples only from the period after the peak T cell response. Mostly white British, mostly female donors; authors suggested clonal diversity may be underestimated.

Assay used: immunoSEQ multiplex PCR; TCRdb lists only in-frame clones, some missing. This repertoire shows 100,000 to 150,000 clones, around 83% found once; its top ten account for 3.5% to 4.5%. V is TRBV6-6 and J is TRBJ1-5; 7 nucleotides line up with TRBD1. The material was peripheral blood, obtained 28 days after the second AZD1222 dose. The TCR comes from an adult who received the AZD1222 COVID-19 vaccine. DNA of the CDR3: TGTGCCAGCAGTCGCTACCCATTGGGACAGAATAGCAATCAGCCCCAGCATTTT. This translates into CASSRYPLGQNSNQPQHF.